This TCR beta chain appears in the sequencing data of a study of a mutant IDH1 vaccine in newly diagnosed glioma. Study outcomes and limitations: Pseudoprogression showed no apparent link to changes in top peripheral T cell clonotypes.

Documented time point: week 5, during vaccination. One vaccine dose held 300 ug of mutant IDH1 20-mer peptide and came with topical imiquimod. New WHO grade 3 or 4 astrocytomas that were IDH1-mutant and ATRX-lost occurred in the donors. As for this clone: What it binds is not known.

The protocol was immunoSEQ multiplex PCR, while the TCRdb copy is restricted to in-frame clones and leaves out a portion. The table shows around 40,000 clones, with approximately 85% occurring only once. The CDR3 runs to 15 residues. V lost 5 bases to trimming and J lost 7 bases; unmatched junction nucleotides: 10. Germline-derived CDR1 and CDR2 are SEHNR and FQNEAQ (reference sequence). Specimen: PBMCs, collected from a glioma patient whose treatment included an IDH1 peptide vaccine. The chain is built from TRBV7-9 and TRBJ1-4; 7 bases align to TRBD1. The clonotype comes from a man aged 40-49 years with glioma. CDR3 in amino acids: CASSQWTGSSEKLFF. As DNA, the CDR3 is TGTGCCAGCAGCCAATGGACAGGATCTAGTGAAAAACTGTTTTTT.